This T cell receptor beta chain was sequenced in a study of OX40 agonist ivuxolimab in advanced cancers. This clone was observed a single time. Assay used: immunoSEQ multiplex PCR; TCRdb lists only in-frame clones, some missing. The table lists 60,000 to 70,000 clones, 65% to 90% of them singletons. The CDR3 length is 14 residues. CDR1 is SGHNT and CDR2 is YYREEE in the germline V gene (reference sequence). The V and J ends lost 0 bases and 7 bases respectively, with 11 bases between them. The chain employs TRBV5-4 and TRBJ1-3, with D maybe TRBD1 (5 bases). The TCR was taken from an adult with an advanced solid tumor such as melanoma, head and neck, liver or kidney cancer. Sequenced here: CD4+ or CD8+ T cells sorted from blood, sampled in a trial of the OX40 agonist ivuxolimab. For the CDR3, the DNA is TGTGCCAGCAGCTTGGCTGGGGCGGCGAACACCATATATTTT. This codes for CASSLAGAANTIYF.